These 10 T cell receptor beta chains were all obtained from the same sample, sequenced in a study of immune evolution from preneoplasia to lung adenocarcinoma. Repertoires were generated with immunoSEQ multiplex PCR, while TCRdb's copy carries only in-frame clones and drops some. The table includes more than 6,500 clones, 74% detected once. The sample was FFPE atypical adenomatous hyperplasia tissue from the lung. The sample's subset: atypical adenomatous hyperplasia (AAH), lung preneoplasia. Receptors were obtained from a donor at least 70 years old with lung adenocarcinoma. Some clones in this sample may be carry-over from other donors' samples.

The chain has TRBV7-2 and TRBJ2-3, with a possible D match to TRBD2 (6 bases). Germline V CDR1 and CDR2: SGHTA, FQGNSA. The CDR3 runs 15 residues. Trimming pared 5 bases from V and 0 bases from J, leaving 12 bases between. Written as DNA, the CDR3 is TGTGCCAGCAGCATCACTAGCACGAGCACAGATACGCAGTATTTT. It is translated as CASSITSTSTDTQYF.

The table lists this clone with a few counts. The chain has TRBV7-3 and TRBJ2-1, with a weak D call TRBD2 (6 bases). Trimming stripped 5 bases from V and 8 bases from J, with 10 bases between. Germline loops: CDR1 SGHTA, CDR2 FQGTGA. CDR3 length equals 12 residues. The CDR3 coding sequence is TGTGCCAGCAGCCCCGGGGGAGATGAGCAGTTCTTC. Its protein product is CASSPGGDEQFF.

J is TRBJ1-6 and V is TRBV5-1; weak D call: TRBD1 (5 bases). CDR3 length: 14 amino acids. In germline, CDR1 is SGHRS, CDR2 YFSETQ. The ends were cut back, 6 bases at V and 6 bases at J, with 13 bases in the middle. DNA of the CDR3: TGCGCCAGCACCCGGGACGGAACTAATTCACCCCTCCACTTT. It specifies CASTRDGTNSPLHF.

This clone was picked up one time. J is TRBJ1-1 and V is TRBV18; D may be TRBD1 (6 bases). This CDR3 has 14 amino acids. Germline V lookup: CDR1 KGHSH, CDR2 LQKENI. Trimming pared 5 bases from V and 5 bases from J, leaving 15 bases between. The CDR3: CASSYNREGTEAFF. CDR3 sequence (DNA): TGTGCCAGCTCATACAACAGGGAGGGGACTGAAGCTTTCTTT.

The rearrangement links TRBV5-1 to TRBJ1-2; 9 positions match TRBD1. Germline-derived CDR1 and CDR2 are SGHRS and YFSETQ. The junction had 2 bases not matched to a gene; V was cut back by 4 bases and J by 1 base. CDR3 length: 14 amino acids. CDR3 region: CASSGGQGNYGYTF. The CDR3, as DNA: TGCGCCAGCAGCGGGGGACAGGGTAACTATGGCTACACCTTC. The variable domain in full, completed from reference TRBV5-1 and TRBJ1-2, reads KAGVTQTPRYLIKTRGQQVTLSCSPISGHRSVSWYQQTPGQGLQFLFEYFSETQRNKGNFPGRFSGRQFSNSRSEMNVSTLELGDSALYLCASSGGQGNYGYTFGSGTRLTVV.

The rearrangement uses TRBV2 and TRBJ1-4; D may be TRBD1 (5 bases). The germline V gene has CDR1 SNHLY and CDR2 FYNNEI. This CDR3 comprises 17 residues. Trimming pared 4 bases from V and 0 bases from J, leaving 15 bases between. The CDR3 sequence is CASSGGVQLPTNEKLFF. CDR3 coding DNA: TGTGCCAGCAGTGGGGGGGTTCAGCTACCAACTAATGAAAAACTGTTTTTT.

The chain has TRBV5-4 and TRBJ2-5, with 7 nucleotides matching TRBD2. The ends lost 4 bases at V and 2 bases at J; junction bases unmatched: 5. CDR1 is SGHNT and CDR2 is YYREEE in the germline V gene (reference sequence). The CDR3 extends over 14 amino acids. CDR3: CASSRGGRQETQYF. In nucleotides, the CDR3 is TGTGCCAGCAGCAGGGGCGGGAGACAAGAGACCCAGTACTTC.

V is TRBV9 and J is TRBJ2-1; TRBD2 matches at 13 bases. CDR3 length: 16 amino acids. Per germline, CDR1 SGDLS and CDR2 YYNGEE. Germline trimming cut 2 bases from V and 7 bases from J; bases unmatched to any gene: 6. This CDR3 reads CASSVTSGGAGNEQFF. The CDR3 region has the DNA TGTGCCAGCAGCGTCACTAGCGGGGGGGCCGGAAATGAGCAGTTCTTC. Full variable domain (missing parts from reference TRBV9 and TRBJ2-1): DSGVTQTPKHLITATGQRVTLRCSPRSGDLSVYWYQQSLDQGLQFLIQYYNGEERAKGNILERFSAQQFPDLHSELNLSSLELGDSALYFCASSVTSGGAGNEQFFGPGTRLTVL.

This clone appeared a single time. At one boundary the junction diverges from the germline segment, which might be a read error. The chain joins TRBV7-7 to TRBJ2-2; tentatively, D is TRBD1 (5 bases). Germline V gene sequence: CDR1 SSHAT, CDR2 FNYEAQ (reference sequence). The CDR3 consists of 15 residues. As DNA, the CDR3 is TGTGCTAGCAGTCCAGACAGTTATGGCACCGGGGAGCTGTTTTTT. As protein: CASSPDSYGTGELFF.

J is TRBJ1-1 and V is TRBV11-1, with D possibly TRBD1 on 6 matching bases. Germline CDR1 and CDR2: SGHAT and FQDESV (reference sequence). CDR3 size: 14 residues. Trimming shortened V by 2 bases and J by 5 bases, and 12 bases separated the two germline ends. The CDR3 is CASSLLGGGTEAFF. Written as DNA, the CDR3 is TGTGCCAGCAGCTTACTTGGGGGCGGGACTGAAGCTTTCTTT.